Listed below are T cell receptor beta chains from one sample, sequenced in a study of blood T cell repertoires in COVID-19. Using immunoSEQ multiplex PCR, the repertoire was profiled, and TCRdb retains in-frame clones only, with some absent. The sample gives roughly 260,000 clones, approximately 90% of which show up once; over 1.5% is in the top ten. The sequenced sample consisted of PBMCs or T cells enriched from blood (not recorded which). These receptors came from a woman aged 18-35 years who had recovered from COVID-19. Both conserved end residues are part of each CDR3. Fields, in order: CDR3 protein, CDR3 DNA, J gene, D gene, clone size, V gene. A D gene is named only where the DNA matches it firmly. Not every row has a clone size; where given, it reads once, few, many or a size class.

CASHKQGLEAFF TGTGCCAGCCACAAACAGGGGCTTGAAGCTTTCTTT TRBJ1-1 TRBD1 . TRBV28
CASSQDRGLNEQYF TGCGCCAGCAGCCAAGATAGAGGGCTTAACGAGCAGTACTTC TRBJ2-7 . . TRBV4-3
CASSPPSGPYEQYF TGTGCCAGCTCACCACCTTCAGGGCCCTACGAGCAGTACTTC TRBJ2-7 . once TRBV18
CASSLGTVYGYTF TGTGCCAGCAGCTTAGGGACAGTCTATGGCTACACCTTC TRBJ1-2 . . TRBV7-2
CASSPDLNNEQFF TGCGCCAGCAGCCCTGACTTAAACAATGAGCAGTTCTTC TRBJ2-1 . . TRBV4-3
CASSADRDARQPQHF TGTGCCAGTAGCGCCGACAGGGATGCCCGTCAGCCCCAGCATTTT TRBJ1-5 TRBD1 . TRBV19
CASSRGDLDEQYF TGCGCCAGCAGCCGCGGAGACCTTGACGAGCAGTACTTC TRBJ2-7 . . TRBV4-1
CASSPRVEEGNIQYF TGTGCCAGCTCACCACGGGTGGAGGAAGGAAACATTCAGTACTTC TRBJ2-4 . . TRBV18
CASSITGTGRWEQYF TGTGCCAGTAGTATTACCGGGACAGGGCGTTGGGAGCAGTACTTC TRBJ2-7 TRBD1 . TRBV19
CASSIKRRNSNQPQHF TGTGCCAGTAGTATTAAGAGGAGAAATAGCAATCAGCCCCAGCATTTT TRBJ1-5 . . TRBV19
CASSINLFSYNEQFF TGTGCCAGTAGTATTAACCTATTCTCCTACAATGAGCAGTTCTTC TRBJ2-1 . . TRBV19
CATARDSYGYTF TGCGCCACCGCCCGGGACAGCTATGGCTACACCTTC TRBJ1-2 TRBD1 . TRBV10-2
CASSPLGLAGGPGISYNEQFF TGTGCCAGCTCACCATTGGGACTAGCGGGAGGGCCGGGGATCTCCTACAATGAGCAGTTCTTC TRBJ2-1 TRBD2 . TRBV18
CASSLGRGDHGYTF TGTGCCAGCAGTTTAGGCAGGGGCGATCATGGCTACACCTTC TRBJ1-2 . . TRBV27
CASSPTGTGAYEQYF TGTGCCAGCAGCCCCACCGGGACAGGGGCCTACGAGCAGTACTTC TRBJ2-7 TRBD1 . TRBV7-2
CASSPGQNTEAFF TGTGCCAGCTCACCTGGACAGAACACTGAAGCTTTCTTT TRBJ1-1 . few TRBV18
CASSFTETNSPLHF TGTGCCAGCTCCTTTACCGAGACAAATTCACCCCTCCACTTT TRBJ1-6 . . TRBV18
CASRPGLAGYQETQYF TGTGCCAGCAGACCCGGACTAGCGGGGTACCAAGAGACCCAGTACTTC TRBJ2-5 TRBD2 . TRBV3-1/TRBV3-2
CASSLPGRGVSYEQYF TGTGCCAGCAGCCTACCCGGACGGGGGGTGTCCTACGAGCAGTACTTC TRBJ2-7 TRBD2 . TRBV7-8
CASKGDYEQYF TGTGCCAGCAAGGGGGACTACGAGCAGTACTTC TRBJ2-7 . . TRBV19
CASSEDRGDAEAFF TGTGCCAGCAGTGAAGACAGGGGGGACGCTGAAGCTTTCTTT TRBJ1-1 TRBD1 . TRBV2
CATSRQAGATEAFF TGTGCCACCAGCAGACAAGCAGGCGCCACTGAAGCTTTCTTT TRBJ1-1 . . TRBV15
CASSLATNTEAFF TGTGCCAGCAGCTTAGCTACTAACACTGAAGCTTTCTTT TRBJ1-1 . . TRBV11-3
CASSLKLVGNSGANVLTF TGTGCCAGCAGCTTAAAGTTGGTCGGGAACTCTGGGGCCAACGTCCTGACTTTC TRBJ2-6 . once TRBV7-2
CASSTSTGTSGNTIYF TGCGCCAGCAGCACCTCGACAGGTACCTCTGGAAACACCATATATTTT TRBJ1-3 . . TRBV5-1
CASSLSGSGAEWEQFF TGTGCCAGCAGTTTAAGCGGTAGCGGAGCAGAATGGGAGCAGTTCTTC TRBJ2-1 . . TRBV28
CASLGLSGGGYTF TGTGCCAGCCTGGGACTGTCGGGAGGGGGCTACACCTTC TRBJ1-2 . once TRBV2
CASSSIQLNSGNTIYF TGTGCCAGTAGTAGCATACAGTTAAACTCTGGAAACACCATATATTTT TRBJ1-3 . . TRBV19
CASSLYFDRGGTEAFF TGTGCCAGCAGTTTATACTTCGATCGCGGTGGCACTGAAGCTTTCTTT TRBJ1-1 . . TRBV27
CASSPETENIQYF TGTGCCAGCAGCCCGGAGACAGAAAACATTCAGTACTTC TRBJ2-4 . . TRBV5-4
CASSFPGRGSNEQFF TGTGCCAGCAGCTTTCCCGGGAGGGGGTCCAATGAGCAGTTCTTC TRBJ2-1 TRBD2 once TRBV7-3
CASSPPRSFSGNTIYF TGTGCCAGCTCACCCCCCAGGTCCTTCTCTGGAAACACCATATATTTT TRBJ1-3 . . TRBV18
CASSSPGLPTGELFF TGTGCCAGCAGCTCCCCGGGACTTCCCACCGGGGAGCTGTTTTTT TRBJ2-2 . . TRBV13
CASSLGAGETQYF TGTGCCAGCAGTTTAGGGGCTGGAGAGACCCAGTACTTC TRBJ2-5 . . TRBV12-3/TRBV12-4
CASSASGTANTEAFF TGTGCCAGCAGCGCGTCCGGGACAGCGAACACTGAAGCTTTCTTT TRBJ1-1 TRBD1 . TRBV7-9
CASRGQGSYEQYF TGCGCCAGCAGGGGACAGGGCTCCTACGAGCAGTACTTC TRBJ2-7 TRBD1 . TRBV10-2
CASTGVRMNTEAFF TGTGCCAGCACGGGGGTACGGATGAACACTGAAGCTTTCTTT TRBJ1-1 . . TRBV28
CASSFQGTYEQYF TGTGCCAGCAGCTTTCAGGGCACCTACGAGCAGTACTTC TRBJ2-7 . . TRBV5-6
CASSPTGNRISPLHF TGCGCCAGCAGCCCGACAGGGAATAGGATTTCACCCCTCCACTTT TRBJ1-6 TRBD1 . TRBV4-3
CASSMAQGLYEQYF TGTGCCAGCTCCATGGCGCAGGGACTCTACGAGCAGTACTTC TRBJ2-7 . once TRBV6-5
CASSFPTGLGYGYTF TGTGCCAGCAGTTTCCCGACAGGACTCGGCTATGGCTACACCTTC TRBJ1-2 . . TRBV28
CASSLDRALNQPQHF TGTGCCAGCAGTTTAGACAGGGCTCTCAATCAGCCCCAGCATTTT TRBJ1-5 TRBD1 once TRBV27
CASSPSTGSPTYEQYF TGTGCCAGCTCACCGTCTACAGGGTCCCCAACCTACGAGCAGTACTTC TRBJ2-7 . . TRBV18
CASDPGRVWNEQFF TGTGCCAGCGACCCCGGGAGGGTATGGAATGAGCAGTTCTTC TRBJ2-1 TRBD2 . TRBV2
CSVGLVGRSNEQFF TGCAGCGTTGGACTAGTGGGGCGGTCGAATGAGCAGTTCTTC TRBJ2-1 . . TRBV29-1
CASSSGTGMNTEAFF TGTGCCAGCAGCTCCGGGACAGGGATGAACACTGAAGCTTTCTTT TRBJ1-1 TRBD1 . TRBV7-9
CASSIALGLAFYEQYF TGTGCCAGTAGTATAGCCCTGGGACTAGCGTTCTACGAGCAGTACTTC TRBJ2-7 TRBD2 once TRBV19
CASSPQLPGTGGEKLFF TGCGCCAGCAGCCCCCAACTACCCGGGACAGGGGGGGAAAAACTGTTTTTT TRBJ1-4 TRBD1 . TRBV5-1
CASSSYGPQETQYF TGCGCCAGCAGCTCCTATGGGCCTCAAGAGACCCAGTACTTC TRBJ2-5 . . TRBV5-1
CASSQEPGQGLSVISF TGCGCCAGCAGCCAAGAGCCCGGACAGGGGCTTTCGGTAATTAGCTTC TRBJ2-7 TRBD1 . TRBV4-3
CSVEVRGQGDEQYF TGCAGCGTTGAAGTTAGGGGACAGGGCGACGAGCAGTACTTC TRBJ2-7 TRBD1 . TRBV29-1
CSARPPGGYTF TGCAGTGCTAGACCCCCAGGGGGCTACACCTTC TRBJ1-2 . . TRBV20-1
CASSQSPSGPQKTNTEAFF TGCGCCAGCAGCCAATCCCCCTCGGGTCCCCAAAAAACGAACACTGAAGCTTTCTTT TRBJ1-1 . . TRBV4-1
CASSLVVSPLHF TGTGCCAGCAGTTTAGTCGTCTCACCCCTCCACTTT TRBJ1-6 . . TRBV12-3/TRBV12-4
CASSAGLTSYYGYTF TGTGCCAGCAGCGCAGGACTGACCTCTTACTATGGCTACACCTTC TRBJ1-2 . . TRBV11-2
CASSIGGGANVLTF TGTGCCAGCAGTATAGGGGGTGGGGCCAACGTCCTGACTTTC TRBJ2-6 . . TRBV28
CASSHRDRTYGYTF TGTGCCAGCAGCCACAGGGACCGTACCTATGGCTACACCTTC TRBJ1-2 . . TRBV7-9
CASRIQANYGYTF TGTGCCAGCAGAATACAGGCAAATTATGGCTACACCTTC TRBJ1-2 . once TRBV28
CASSQALGRRYEQYF TGCGCCAGCAGCCAAGCCCTTGGGAGGCGGTACGAGCAGTACTTC TRBJ2-7 . . TRBV4-1